The clone carrying this TCR beta chain was detected only once. Its antigen is as yet unknown. Measured with immunoSEQ multiplex PCR; TCRdb has only the in-frame clones, and not every one. The sample holds 150,000 or so clones, approximately 90% seen once. The germline gives CDR1 MDHEN, CDR2 SYDVKM. Trimming removed 3 bases from V and 1 base from J, with 9 bases in between. The CDR3 runs to 14 residues. The data derive from a study of T cell responses to AZD1222 COVID-19 vaccine. Study-wide results and caveats: Regions 160-218 and 743-854 dominated among vaccine-associated CD4 TCRs spanning spike.

Sequenced material: peripheral blood, taken on day 0 of AZD1222 vaccination. This clonotype was sampled from an adult in good health. The rearrangement uses TRBV28 and TRBJ1-1; D unresolved. This chain's CDR3 is CASSFFGENTEAFF. The CDR3 bases are TGTGCCAGCAGTTTTTTTGGAGAGAACACTGAAGCTTTCTTT.